These 6 T cell receptor beta chains were all obtained from the same sample, sequenced in a study of T-cell reconstitution after alpha-beta-depleted transplantation in children. Unique molecular identifiers were used in preparing the TCRbeta library. TCRdb reprocessed the PCR reads via MiXCR and lists one record per CDR3 protein. The table records about 200,000 distinct CDR3 sequences, 6.6% of them present only once. The sequenced sample was PBMCs, obtained before TCRalphabeta/CD19-depleted stem cell transplant. These receptors were collected from a boy aged 2 to 10 with acute lymphoblastic leukemia, due to receive a stem cell transplant.

This clonotype appeared many times. DNA of the CDR3: TGTGCCATCAGTGACTCGCACAGCTACGAGCAGTACTTC. It specifies CAISDSHSYEQYF. The chain has TRBV10-3 and TRBJ2-7; D not resolved. The CDR3 is 13 amino acids. Between the trimmed V and J ends, which lost 3 bases and 3 bases, there was a span of 9 bases. The germline gives CDR1 ENHRY, CDR2 SYGVKD.

This clonotype occurred a few times. This chain joins TRBV7-9 and TRBJ1-2, with TRBD1 identical over 8 bases. Germline V gene data show CDR1 as SEHNR and CDR2 as FQNEAQ (reference sequence). The CDR3 covers 11 residues. V shed 4 bases, J shed 8 bases, and the junction held 0 bases outside the gene matches. In DNA, the CDR3 is TGTGCCAGCAGCTGGGACAGGGGCTACACCTTC. Protein sequence: CASSWDRGYTF.

This clonotype was seen ten or more times. V is TRBV2 and J is TRBJ1-5; 10 positions match TRBD1. From germline, CDR1 is SNHLY and CDR2 FYNNEI. This CDR3 has 17 residues. J was trimmed by 5 bases and V by 2 bases; bases with no gene match: 9. The CDR3 nucleotides are TGTGCCAGCAGTGAATTTGAGAGGACAGGGGGGTATCAGCCCCAGCATTTT. Protein: CASSEFERTGGYQPQHF.

There are many counts of this clonotype. This chain connects TRBV2 to TRBJ2-3; D gene uncertain. Germline CDR1 and CDR2: SNHLY and FYNNEI. The germline V and J ends were trimmed by 7 bases and 6 bases, with 11 bases remaining between them. The CDR3 consists of 12 residues. In DNA form, the CDR3 reads TGTGCCAGCACCACCACACGCGATACGCAGTATTTT. This gives the protein CASTTTRDTQYF.

This clonotype has ten or more counts. The chain combines TRBV3-1 with TRBJ2-5; D gene ambiguous. V lost 2 bases, J lost 1 base, and 8 bases lay in between. Germline V CDR1 and CDR2: LGHDT, YNNKEL (reference sequence). The CDR3 runs to 14 residues. The CDR3 DNA sequence: TGTGCCAGCAGCCAAATGGCTACCCAAGAGACCCAGTACTTC. Encoded protein: CASSQMATQETQYF.

This clonotype occurred many times. The CDR3 region is CASRAGTGYGYTF. CDR3 in DNA: TGTGCCAGCAGGGCCGGGACCGGCTATGGCTACACCTTC. The genes are TRBV7-6 and TRBJ1-2, with a tentative D call TRBD1 (5 bases). Between the trimmed V and J ends, which lost 6 bases and 4 bases, there was a span of 12 bases. The germline gives CDR1 SGHVS, CDR2 FNYEAQ. The CDR3 has 13 amino acids.